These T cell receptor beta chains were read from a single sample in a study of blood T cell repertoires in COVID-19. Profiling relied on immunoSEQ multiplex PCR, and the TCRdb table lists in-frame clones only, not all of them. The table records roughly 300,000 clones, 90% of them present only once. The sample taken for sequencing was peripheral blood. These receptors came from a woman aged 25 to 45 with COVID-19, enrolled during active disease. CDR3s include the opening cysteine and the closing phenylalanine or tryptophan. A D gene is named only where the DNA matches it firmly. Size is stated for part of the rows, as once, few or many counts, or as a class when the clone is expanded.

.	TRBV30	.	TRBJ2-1	CAWSGRQEQFF	TGTGCCTGGAGTGGTAGGCAGGAACAGTTCTTC
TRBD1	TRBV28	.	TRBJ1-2	CASRPPGQGAYGYTF	TGTGCCAGCAGACCGCCGGGACAGGGGGCGTATGGCTACACCTTC
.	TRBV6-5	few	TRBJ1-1	CASRRLGQTNTEAFF	TGTGCCAGCAGGCGGCTTGGACAGACGAACACTGAAGCTTTCTTT
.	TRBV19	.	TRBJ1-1	CASSIESDSEAFF	TGTGCCAGTAGTATTGAGAGTGATAGCGAAGCTTTCTTT
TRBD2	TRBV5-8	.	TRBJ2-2	CASSLWTSGPNTGELFF	TGTGCCAGCAGCTTGTGGACTAGCGGGCCGAACACCGGGGAGCTGTTTTTT
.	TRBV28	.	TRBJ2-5	CASSFPRLFGQETQYF	TGTGCCAGCAGTTTTCCCCGTCTATTCGGGCAAGAGACCCAGTACTTC
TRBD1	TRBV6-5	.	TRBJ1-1	CASSPGTGLEAFF	TGTGCCAGCAGTCCCGGGACAGGCCTTGAAGCTTTCTTT
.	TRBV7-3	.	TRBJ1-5	CASSQGAGQPQHF	TGTGCCAGCAGCCAAGGGGCCGGTCAGCCCCAGCATTTT
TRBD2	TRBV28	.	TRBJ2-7	CASSLLQREFHEQYF	TGTGCCAGCAGTCTCCTTCAGCGGGAGTTCCACGAGCAGTACTTC
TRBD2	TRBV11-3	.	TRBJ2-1	CASSSRLAGDAGYEQFF	TGTGCCAGCAGCTCCCGACTAGCGGGAGATGCGGGTTATGAGCAGTTCTTC
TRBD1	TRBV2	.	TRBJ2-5	CASQGQEVTQYF	TGTGCCAGCCAGGGACAGGAGGTGACCCAGTACTTC
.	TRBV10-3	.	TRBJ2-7	CAISPGLFSYEQYF	TGTGCCATCAGTCCCGGACTATTCTCCTACGAGCAGTACTTC
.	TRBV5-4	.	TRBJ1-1	CASSSAGQTHTEAFF	TGTGCCAGCAGCTCTGCGGGGCAGACACACACTGAAGCTTTCTTT
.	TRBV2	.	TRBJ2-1	CASSDRVHEQFF	TGTGCCAGCAGTGATCGGGTTCATGAGCAGTTCTTC
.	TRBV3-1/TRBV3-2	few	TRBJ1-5	CASSPFRGPGPQHF	TGTGCCAGCAGCCCGTTCAGGGGCCCGGGGCCCCAGCATTTT
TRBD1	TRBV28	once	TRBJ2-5	CASSSPGQGWETQYF	TGTGCCAGCAGTTCTCCGGGACAGGGATGGGAGACCCAGTACTTC
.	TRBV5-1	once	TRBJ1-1	CASSRTRGNTEAFF	TGCGCCAGCAGCCGGACGCGGGGGAACACTGAAGCTTTCTTT
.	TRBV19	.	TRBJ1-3	CASSIGQMGNTIYF	TGTGCCAGTAGTATAGGACAGATGGGAAACACCATATATTTT
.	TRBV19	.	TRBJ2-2	CASSILFRTSNTGELFF	TGTGCCAGTAGTATCCTCTTCAGGACTTCGAACACCGGGGAGCTGTTTTTT
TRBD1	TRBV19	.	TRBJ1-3	CASSRTGSGNTIYF	TGTGCCAGTAGCCGGACAGGGTCTGGAAACACCATATATTTT
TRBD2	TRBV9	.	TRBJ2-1	CASSVGPGTSGSNEQFF	TGTGCCAGCAGCGTTGGGCCCGGGACTAGCGGGAGTAATGAGCAGTTCTTC
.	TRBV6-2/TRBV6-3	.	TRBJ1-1	CASSYRGSNTEAFF	TGTGCCAGCAGTTACAGGGGGTCGAACACTGAAGCTTTCTTT
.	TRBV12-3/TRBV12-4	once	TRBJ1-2	CASSLGQNYGYTF	TGTGCCAGCAGTTTGGGACAAAACTATGGCTACACCTTC
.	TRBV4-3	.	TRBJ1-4	CASSPGRGAVINEKLFF	TGCGCCAGCAGCCCGGGGCGGGGCGCCGTTATTAATGAAAAACTGTTTTTT
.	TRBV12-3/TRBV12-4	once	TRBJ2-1	CASSFSHEQFF	TGTGCCAGCAGTTTTAGTCATGAGCAGTTCTTC
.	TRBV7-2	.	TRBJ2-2	CASSLRLGNTGELFF	TGTGCCAGCAGCTTGAGACTTGGGAACACCGGGGAGCTGTTTTTT
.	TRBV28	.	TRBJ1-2	CASSEGGKYGYTF	TGTGCCAGCAGCGAGGGGGGGAAGTATGGCTACACCTTC
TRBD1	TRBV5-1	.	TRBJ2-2	CASSLGDRRGTGELFF	TGCGCCAGCAGCTTGGGGGACAGGCGGGGCACCGGGGAGCTGTTTTTT
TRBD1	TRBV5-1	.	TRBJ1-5	CASSPTGTRNQPQHF	TGCGCCAGCAGCCCGACAGGGACACGCAATCAGCCCCAGCATTTT
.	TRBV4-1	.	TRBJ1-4	CASSHPRGDEKLFF	TGCGCCAGCAGCCATCCCCGGGGAGATGAAAAACTGTTTTTT
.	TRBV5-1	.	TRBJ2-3	CASSESGPSTDTQYF	TGCGCCAGCAGCGAAAGCGGCCCTAGCACAGATACGCAGTATTTT
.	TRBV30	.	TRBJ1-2	CAWSRTGFGYTF	TGTGCCTGGAGCAGAACAGGGTTTGGCTACACCTTC
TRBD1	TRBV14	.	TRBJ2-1	CASSQGNRGRGEQFF	TGTGCCAGCAGCCAGGGCAACAGGGGAAGGGGTGAGCAGTTCTTC
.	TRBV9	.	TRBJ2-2	CASSALASDGELFF	TGTGCCAGCAGCGCCCTAGCGAGTGACGGGGAGCTGTTTTTT
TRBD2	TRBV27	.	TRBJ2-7	CASRRAGLASEQYF	TGTGCCAGCAGGCGGGCGGGACTAGCAAGCGAGCAGTACTTC
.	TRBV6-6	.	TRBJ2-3	CASSYHTQGGTDTQYF	TGTGCCAGCAGTTACCATACCCAGGGGGGTACAGATACGCAGTATTTT
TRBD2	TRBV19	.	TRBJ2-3	CASSRRWTSGSGDTQYF	TGTGCCAGTAGTCGCCGATGGACTAGCGGGAGTGGGGATACGCAGTATTTT
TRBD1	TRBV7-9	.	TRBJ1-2	CASSLGQGYGYTF	TGTGCCAGCAGCCTAGGACAGGGCTATGGCTACACCTTC
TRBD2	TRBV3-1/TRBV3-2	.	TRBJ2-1	CASSQWGGWNEQFF	TGTGCCAGCAGCCAGTGGGGGGGATGGAATGAGCAGTTCTTC
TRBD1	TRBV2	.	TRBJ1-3	CASRTGANSGNTIYF	TGTGCCAGCAGGACAGGGGCCAACTCTGGAAACACCATATATTTT
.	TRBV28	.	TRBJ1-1	CASSSPGRGLVTEAFF	TGTGCCAGCAGTTCCCCCGGGCGGGGGCTAGTCACTGAAGCTTTCTTT
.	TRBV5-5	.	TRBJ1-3	CASSFNIVQGSGNTIYF	TGTGCCAGCAGCTTCAATATCGTTCAGGGGTCAGGAAACACCATATATTTT
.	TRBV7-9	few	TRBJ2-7	CASSGTGGLLYEQYF	TGTGCCAGCAGCGGAACGGGGGGCCTCCTGTACGAGCAGTACTTC
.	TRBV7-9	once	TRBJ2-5	CASSPRLVLQETQYF	TGTGCCAGCAGCCCCCGACTAGTTCTCCAAGAGACCCAGTACTTC
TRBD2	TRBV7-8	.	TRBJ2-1	CASSLLPAGGGNEQFF	TGTGCCAGCAGCTTGCTTCCAGCGGGAGGGGGTAATGAGCAGTTCTTC
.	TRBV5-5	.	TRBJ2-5	CASSPYLQGGEETQYF	TGTGCCAGCAGCCCGTACTTACAGGGAGGGGAAGAGACCCAGTACTTC
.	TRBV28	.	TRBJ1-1	CASSLGQKNTEAFF	TGTGCCAGCAGTTTAGGCCAGAAAAACACTGAAGCTTTCTTT
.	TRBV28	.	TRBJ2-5	CASSSLSSQYF	TGTGCCAGCAGTTCCCTATCCTCCCAGTACTTC
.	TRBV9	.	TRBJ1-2	CASSEGPGDRRGYTF	TGTGCCAGCAGCGAAGGGCCGGGGGATCGAAGGGGCTACACCTTC
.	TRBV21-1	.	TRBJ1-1	CASSKSVSEAFF	TGTGCCAGCAGCAAATCAGTATCGGAAGCTTTCTTT
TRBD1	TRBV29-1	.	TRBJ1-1	CSVRTGQSNTEAFF	TGCAGCGTCAGGACAGGGCAGTCGAACACTGAAGCTTTCTTT
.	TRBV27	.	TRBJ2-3	CASRDEGRLADTQYF	TGTGCCAGCAGGGATGAGGGCAGGCTGGCAGATACGCAGTATTTT
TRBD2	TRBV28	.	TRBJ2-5	CASSSGLEETQYF	TGTGCCAGCAGTTCCGGACTAGAAGAGACCCAGTACTTC
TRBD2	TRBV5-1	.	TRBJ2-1	CASSGRDSGRNNEQFF	TGCGCCAGCAGCGGGCGTGATAGCGGGAGGAACAATGAGCAGTTCTTC
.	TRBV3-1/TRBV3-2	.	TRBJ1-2	CASSQETYTYGYTF	TGTGCCAGCAGCCAAGAGACTTATACCTATGGCTACACCTTC
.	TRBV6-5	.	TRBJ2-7	CASSPGFSYEQYF	TGTGCCAGCAGTCCGGGGTTCTCCTACGAGCAGTACTTC
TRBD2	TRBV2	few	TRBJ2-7	CATQSGRASYEQYF	TGTGCCACCCAGAGCGGGAGGGCCTCCTACGAGCAGTACTTC
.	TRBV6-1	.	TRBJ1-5	CASSELTRALGQPQHF	TGTGCCAGCAGTGAACTAACCAGGGCATTGGGGCAGCCCCAGCATTTT
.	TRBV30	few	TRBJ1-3	CAWVLGGTIYF	TGTGCCTGGGTCCTGGGGGGCACCATATATTTT
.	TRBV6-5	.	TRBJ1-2	CASRRLQGVYGYTF	TGTGCCAGCAGGAGGTTACAGGGAGTTTATGGCTACACCTTC